This TCR beta chain emerged from a study of graft-versus-host responses after intestinal transplantation. Study context: All of the recipients had induction that used anti-thymocyte globulin, then tacrolimus and steroids for 2 to 3 years. Study conclusions and caveats: Ileal or blood samples showed some GvH clones first, and such clones were also found in recipient marrow. The study associated peak circulating GvH clone levels with early post-transplant HvG declines.

Assay: immunoSEQ multiplex PCR; the TCRdb copy retains only in-frame clones and omits some. The repertoire holds approximately 99,000 clones, with around 92% as singletons. This clone was observed once. The target antigen is unknown. Source: unstimulated CD8+ T cells sorted from spleen or lymph node cells, taken before transplant. The TCR comes from a human donor who was the organ donor for an intestinal transplant.

CDR3 nucleotides: TGTGCCAGCAGTTCAGGACTAGCGGGAGAAAGGAATGAGCAGTTCTTC. Translated: CASSSGLAGERNEQFF. The rearrangement uses TRBV27 and TRBJ2-1; 13 bases agree with TRBD2. Germline lookup yields CDR1 MNHEY and CDR2 SMNVEV (reference sequence). This CDR3 region has 16 residues. Trimming cost V 4 bases and J 7 bases; bases outside gene matches: 7.